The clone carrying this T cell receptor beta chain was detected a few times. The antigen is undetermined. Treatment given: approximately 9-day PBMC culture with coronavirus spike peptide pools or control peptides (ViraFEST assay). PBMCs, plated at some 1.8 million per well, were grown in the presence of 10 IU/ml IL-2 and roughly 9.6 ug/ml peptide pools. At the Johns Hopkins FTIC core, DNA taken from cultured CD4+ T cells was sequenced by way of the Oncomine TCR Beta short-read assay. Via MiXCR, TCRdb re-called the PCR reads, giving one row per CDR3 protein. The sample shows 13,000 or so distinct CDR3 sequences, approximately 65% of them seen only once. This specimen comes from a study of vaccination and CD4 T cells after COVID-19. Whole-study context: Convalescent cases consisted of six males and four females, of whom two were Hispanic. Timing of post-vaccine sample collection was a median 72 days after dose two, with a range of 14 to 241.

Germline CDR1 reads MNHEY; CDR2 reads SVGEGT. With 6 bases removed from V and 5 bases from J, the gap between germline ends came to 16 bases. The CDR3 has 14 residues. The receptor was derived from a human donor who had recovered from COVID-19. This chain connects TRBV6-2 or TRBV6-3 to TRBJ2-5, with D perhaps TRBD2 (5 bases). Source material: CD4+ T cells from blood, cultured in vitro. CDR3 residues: CASSNQWRGETQYF. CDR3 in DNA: TGTGCCAGCAGCAACCAGTGGCGCGGGGAGACCCAGTACTTC.